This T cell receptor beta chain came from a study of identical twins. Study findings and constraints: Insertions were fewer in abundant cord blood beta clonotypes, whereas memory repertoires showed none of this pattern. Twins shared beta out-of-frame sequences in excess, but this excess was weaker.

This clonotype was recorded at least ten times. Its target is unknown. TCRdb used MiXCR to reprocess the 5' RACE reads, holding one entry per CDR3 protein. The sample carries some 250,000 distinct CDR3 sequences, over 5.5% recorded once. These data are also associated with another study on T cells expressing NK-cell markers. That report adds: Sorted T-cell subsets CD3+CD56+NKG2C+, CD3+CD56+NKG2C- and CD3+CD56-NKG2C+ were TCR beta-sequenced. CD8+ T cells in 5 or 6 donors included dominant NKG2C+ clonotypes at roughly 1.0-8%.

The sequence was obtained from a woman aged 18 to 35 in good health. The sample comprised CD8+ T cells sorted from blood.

CDR3 loop: CASSYGDEQFF. Written as DNA, the CDR3 is TGTGCCAGCAGTTACGGGGATGAGCAGTTCTTC. The chain has TRBV6-5 and TRBJ2-1; D ambiguous. Germline CDR1 reads MNHEY; CDR2 reads SVGAGI. V was clipped by 2 bases and J by 8 bases, with 4 bases between them. This CDR3 has 11 residues.